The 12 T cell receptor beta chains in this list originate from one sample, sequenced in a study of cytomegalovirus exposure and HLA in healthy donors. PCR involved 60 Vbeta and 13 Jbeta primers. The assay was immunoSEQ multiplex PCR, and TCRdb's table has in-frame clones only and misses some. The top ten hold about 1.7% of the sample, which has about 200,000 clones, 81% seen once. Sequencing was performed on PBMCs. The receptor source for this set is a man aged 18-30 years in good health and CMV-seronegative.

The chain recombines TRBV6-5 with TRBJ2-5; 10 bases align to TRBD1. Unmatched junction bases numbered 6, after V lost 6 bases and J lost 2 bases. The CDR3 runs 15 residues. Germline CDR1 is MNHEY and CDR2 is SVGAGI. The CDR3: CASSLDRGGQETQYF. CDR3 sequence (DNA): TGTGCCAGCAGCCTGGACAGGGGGGGACAAGAGACCCAGTACTTC.

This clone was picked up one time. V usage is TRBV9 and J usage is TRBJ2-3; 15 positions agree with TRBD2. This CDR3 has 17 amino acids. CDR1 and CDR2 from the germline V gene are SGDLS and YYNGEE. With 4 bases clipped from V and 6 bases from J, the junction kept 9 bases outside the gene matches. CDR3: CASSPRTSGRAFDTQYF. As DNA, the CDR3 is TGTGCCAGCAGCCCACGGACTAGCGGGAGGGCATTCGATACGCAGTATTTT.

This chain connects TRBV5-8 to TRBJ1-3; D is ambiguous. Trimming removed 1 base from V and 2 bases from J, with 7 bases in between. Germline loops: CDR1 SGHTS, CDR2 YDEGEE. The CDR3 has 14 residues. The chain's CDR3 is CASSLWAPGNTIYF. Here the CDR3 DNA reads TGTGCCAGCAGCTTGTGGGCTCCTGGAAACACCATATATTTT.

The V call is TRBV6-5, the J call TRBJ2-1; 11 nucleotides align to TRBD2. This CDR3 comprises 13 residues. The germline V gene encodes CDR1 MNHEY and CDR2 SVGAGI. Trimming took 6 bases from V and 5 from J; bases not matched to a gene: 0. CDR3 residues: CASRTSGDNEQFF. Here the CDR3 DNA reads TGTGCCAGCAGGACTAGCGGGGACAATGAGCAGTTCTTC.

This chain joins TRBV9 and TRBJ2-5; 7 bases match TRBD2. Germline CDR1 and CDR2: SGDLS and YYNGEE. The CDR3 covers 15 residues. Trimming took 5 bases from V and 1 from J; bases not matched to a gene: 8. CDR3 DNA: TGTGCCAGCAGTAAAGTAGCGGGTCGCCAAGAGACCCAGTACTTC. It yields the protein CASSKVAGRQETQYF.

DNA for the CDR3: TGCGCCAGCAGCTTGGCTAGCGGAACTCAAGAGACCCAGTACTTC. Its protein product is CASSLASGTQETQYF. J is TRBJ2-5 and V is TRBV5-1; TRBD2 matches at 7 bases. Germline CDR1 SGHRS, CDR2 YFSETQ. This CDR3 is 15 amino acids long. The ends lost 0 bases at V and 2 bases at J; junction bases unmatched: 4. The full variable domain, with the rest looked up from reference TRBV5-1 and TRBJ2-5, is KAGVTQTPRYLIKTRGQQVTLSCSPISGHRSVSWYQQTPGQGLQFLFEYFSETQRNKGNFPGRFSGRQFSNSRSEMNVSTLELGDSALYLCASSLASGTQETQYFGPGTRLLVL.

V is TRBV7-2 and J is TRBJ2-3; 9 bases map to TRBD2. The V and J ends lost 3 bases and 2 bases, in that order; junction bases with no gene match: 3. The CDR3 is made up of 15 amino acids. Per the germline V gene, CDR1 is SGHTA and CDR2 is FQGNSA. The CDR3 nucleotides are TGTGCCAGCAGCTTTAGCGGGGGAAACACAGATACGCAGTATTTT. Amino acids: CASSFSGGNTDTQYF.

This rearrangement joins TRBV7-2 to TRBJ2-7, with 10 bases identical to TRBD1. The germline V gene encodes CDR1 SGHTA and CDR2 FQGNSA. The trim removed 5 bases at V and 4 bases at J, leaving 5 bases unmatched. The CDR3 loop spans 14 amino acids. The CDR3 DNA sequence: TGTGCCAGCAGCGGGGACAGGGGTTCTTACGAGCAGTACTTC. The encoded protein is CASSGDRGSYEQYF.

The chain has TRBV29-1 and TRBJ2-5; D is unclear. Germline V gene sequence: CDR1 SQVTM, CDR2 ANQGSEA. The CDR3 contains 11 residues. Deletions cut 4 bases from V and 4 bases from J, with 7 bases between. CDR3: CSVAGPETQYF. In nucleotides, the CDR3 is TGCAGCGTTGCAGGCCCAGAGACCCAGTACTTC. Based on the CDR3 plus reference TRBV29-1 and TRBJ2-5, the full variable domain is SAVISQKPSRDICQRGTSLTIQCQVDSQVTMMFWYRQQPGQSLTLIATANQGSEATYESGFVIDKFPISRPNLTFSTLTVSNMSPEDSSIYLCSVAGPETQYFGPGTRLLVL.

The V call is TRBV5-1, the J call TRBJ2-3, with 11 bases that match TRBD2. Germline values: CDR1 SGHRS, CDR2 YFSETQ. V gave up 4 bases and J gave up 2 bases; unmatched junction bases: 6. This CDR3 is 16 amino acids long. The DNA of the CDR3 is TGCGCCAGCAGCACGGGACTAGCGGACCCCACAGATACGCAGTATTTT. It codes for CASSTGLADPTDTQYF.

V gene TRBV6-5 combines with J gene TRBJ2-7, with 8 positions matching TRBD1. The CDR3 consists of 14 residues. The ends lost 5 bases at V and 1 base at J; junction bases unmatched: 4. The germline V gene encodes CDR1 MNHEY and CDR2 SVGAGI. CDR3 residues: CASSNGDRSYEQYF. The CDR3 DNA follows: TGTGCCAGCAGTAATGGGGACAGGTCCTACGAGCAGTACTTC.

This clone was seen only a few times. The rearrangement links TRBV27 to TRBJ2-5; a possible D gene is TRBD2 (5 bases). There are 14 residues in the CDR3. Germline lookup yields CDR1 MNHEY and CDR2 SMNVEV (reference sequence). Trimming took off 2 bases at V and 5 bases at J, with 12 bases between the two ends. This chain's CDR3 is CASSLPLGGETQYF. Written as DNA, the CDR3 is TGTGCCAGCAGTTTACCCCTAGGAGGCGAGACCCAGTACTTC.